Listed here are 7 T cell receptor beta chains from one sample, sequenced in a study of CD8 T cells in Susac syndrome. The RNA input was roughly 0.45 to 1 ug, and it was reverse transcribed with random hexamers. TCRdb reanalysed the immunoSEQ multiplex PCR reads using MiXCR and keeps one entry per CDR3 protein. The sample holds 100,000 to 150,000 distinct CDR3 sequences, approximately 95% seen once. Sequences were obtained from CD8+ T cells from PBMCs. The receptors stem from a human donor with multiple sclerosis.

This sequence joins TRBV12-5 and TRBJ2-7; D ambiguous. Trimming took off 7 bases at V and 5 bases at J, with 9 bases between the two ends. The CDR3 is made up of 11 amino acids. CDR1 is LGHNT and CDR2 is FRNRAP in the germline V gene. The CDR3 DNA reads as TGTGCTAGTGTTAGGGCACACGAGCAGTACGTC. Translating it yields CASVRAHEQYV.

The chain has TRBV6-5 and TRBJ2-7; D uncertain. Germline V gives CDR1 MNHEY, CDR2 SVGAGI. Trimming stripped 4 bases from V and 2 bases from J, with 21 bases between. CDR3 size: 17 residues. As DNA, the CDR3 is TGTGCCAGCAGTTCGCCGGGCCCTGTATGGCCTCCCTACGAGCAGTACGTC. Translation: CASSSPGPVWPPYEQYV.

The chain is built from TRBV13 and TRBJ2-2; D is undetermined. Germline assignment: CDR1 PRHDT and CDR2 FYEKMQ (reference sequence). The CDR3 spans 14 residues. V lost 5 bases and J lost 4, with 11 bases in between. The CDR3 nucleotides read TGTGCCAGCAGCCCAAGACGGCGCACCGGGGAGCTGTTTTTT. It specifies CASSPRRRTGELFF.

V is TRBV12-3 or TRBV12-4 and J is TRBJ2-1; tentative D call: TRBD2 (5 bases). Trimming removed 1 base from V and 3 bases from J, with 13 bases in between. The CDR3 sequence is 16 residues long. CDR3 protein: CASSLVPGGGYNEQFF. The CDR3 nucleotides are TGTGCCAGCAGTTTAGTCCCCGGAGGCGGCTACAATGAGCAGTTCTTC.

The chain employs TRBV19 and TRBJ2-3; 9 positions match TRBD2. The CDR3 has 15 residues. Germline values: CDR1 LNHDA, CDR2 SQIVND (reference sequence). Germline trimming cut 7 bases from V and 6 bases from J; bases unmatched to any gene: 11. Here the CDR3 DNA reads TGTGCCAGTAAAATTCTAGCGGGAAGTGTGGATACGCAGTATTTT. It is translated as CASKILAGSVDTQYF.

In its sample, this clonotype was seen a few times. This chain joins TRBV23-1 and TRBJ2-7; 7 positions match TRBD1. TRBV23-1 is placed among ORFs of uncertain function. Unmatched junction bases numbered 4, after V lost 6 bases and J lost 5 bases. The CDR3 is 12 residues long. CDR3 sequence: CASRRQGHEQYV. In DNA, the CDR3 is TGCGCCAGCAGACGACAGGGCCACGAGCAGTACGTC.

The chain carries TRBV6-1 and TRBJ1-2, with D unclear. The germline V and J ends were trimmed by 4 bases and 3 bases, with 12 bases remaining between them. The length of the CDR3 is 14 residues. Germline CDR1 and CDR2: MNHNS and SASEGT. In nucleotides, the CDR3 is TGTGCCAGCAGTGCCCGACTTATTTACTATGGCTACACCTTC. This encodes CASSARLIYYGYTF.